This T cell receptor beta chain emerged from a study of cytomegalovirus exposure and HLA in healthy donors. CDR1 is MDHEN and CDR2 is SYDVKM in the germline V gene. Trimming left V 4 bases short and J 0 bases short, with 12 bases between. This CDR3 is 16 amino acids long. The donors formed part of the roughly 120-subject validation cohort, distinct from the approximately 670-subject first cohort. Some clones are missing from TCRdb's copy, which holds only in-frame ones; the method was immunoSEQ multiplex PCR. The sample lists about 79,000 clones, 93% occurring once. Sequencing was carried out using PBMCs. The receptor comes from a woman in her thirties in good health and CMV-seronegative. V usage is TRBV28 and J usage is TRBJ1-4, with a possible D match to TRBD1 (6 bases). CDR3 in DNA: TGTGCCAGCAGTTCACATCCAGGGGCAACTAATGAAAAACTGTTTTTT. Translation: CASSSHPGATNEKLFF.